This is a list of T cell receptor beta chains from one sample in a study of yellow fever vaccine responses in identical twins. TCRdb re-derived calls from the RT-PCR reads in MiXCR, one entry per CDR3 protein. This sample carries about 16,000 distinct CDR3 sequences, roughly 80% of them seen once, and the ten largest clones take about 1.8%. This material consisted of T cells from blood (PBMCs), unsorted or a sorted subset (not recorded which), taken before or after yellow fever vaccination (not recorded which). These receptors originate from a woman under 30 who received the yellow fever vaccine. Each CDR3 is given with its conserved first and last residue. The order of the fields is V gene, D gene, J gene, CDR3 length, clone size, CDR3 DNA, CDR3 protein. The D gene is left open where the match is weak. Rows give clone size only sometimes, using once, few, many, or a class for an expanded clone.

TRBV10-3	TRBD1	TRBJ2-7	13	NA	TGTGCCATCAGATCAGGACAGGTTTACGAGCAGTACTTC	CAIRSGQVYEQYF
TRBV18	TRBD1	TRBJ2-5	13	once	TGTGCCAGCTCACCCCAGGGGGCGAAGACCCAGTACTTC	CASSPQGAKTQYF
TRBV29-1	NA	TRBJ1-6	13	NA	TGCAGCGTTCAGAGGAGCGAGGATTCACCCCTCCACTTT	CSVQRSEDSPLHF
TRBV18	NA	TRBJ2-5	12	once	TGTGCCAGCTCACCGGTACAGGAGACCCAGTACTTC	CASSPVQETQYF
TRBV20-1	NA	TRBJ1-5	15	NA	TGCAGTGCTAGAGACCTAGGCAGATCCAATCAGCCCCAGCATTTT	CSARDLGRSNQPQHF
TRBV18	TRBD1	TRBJ1-6	15	NA	TGTGCCAGCTCACCACCGGAACAGGGGAATTCACCCCTCCACTTT	CASSPPEQGNSPLHF
TRBV18	NA	TRBJ2-1	12	few	TGTGCCAGCTCACCTCTTCGATATGAGCAGTTCTTC	CASSPLRYEQFF
TRBV11-2	TRBD1	TRBJ2-7	17	NA	TGTGCCAGCAGTCCCCCCCCACTCGACAGGGAGTCCTACGAGCAGTACTTC	CASSPPPLDRESYEQYF
TRBV28	NA	TRBJ1-1	13	NA	TGTGCCAGCAGTTTAGGCAGGAGCCATGAAGCTTTCTTT	CASSLGRSHEAFF
TRBV2	TRBD2	TRBJ2-1	15	few	TGTGCCAGCAGTGGACTAGCGGGAGTCTACAATGAGCAGTTCTTC	CASSGLAGVYNEQFF
TRBV29-1	NA	TRBJ1-1	11	NA	TGCAGCGTTGTAGGGGCCACTGAAGCTTTCTTT	CSVVGATEAFF
TRBV29-1	NA	TRBJ2-7	12	NA	TGCAGCGTCGGGACTGGCACCTACGAGCAGTACTTC	CSVGTGTYEQYF
TRBV6-1	TRBD2	TRBJ2-7	14	NA	TGTGCCAGCGGGATACCTAGCGGGAGGCTCGAGCAGTACTTC	CASGIPSGRLEQYF
TRBV10-3	NA	TRBJ1-5	14	NA	TGTGCCATCAGTGAGGGGGGTGGAGATCAGCCCCAGCATTTT	CAISEGGGDQPQHF
TRBV18	NA	TRBJ2-1	13	NA	TGTGCCAGCTCACCCTCCTTAACCAATGAGCAGTTCTTC	CASSPSLTNEQFF
TRBV4-1	NA	TRBJ1-6	14	NA	TGCGCCAGCAGCCAAGTGGGCCCCAATTCACCCCTCCACTTT	CASSQVGPNSPLHF
TRBV4-1	NA	TRBJ2-3	15	NA	TGCGCCAGCAGCCGTGGGGACACCCCCACAGATACGCAGTATTTT	CASSRGDTPTDTQYF
TRBV19	NA	TRBJ2-1	14	few	TGTGCCAGTAGTATCGAGGTCCGGTACAATGAGCAGTTCTTC	CASSIEVRYNEQFF
TRBV18	TRBD1	TRBJ1-1	15	NA	TGTGCCAGCTCACTAAGGACAGGGCAGGGAACTGAAGCTTTCTTT	CASSLRTGQGTEAFF
TRBV10-3	NA	TRBJ2-2	16	NA	NA	CAISHIAGLAPGSCFF
TRBV19	NA	TRBJ2-6	13	NA	TGTGCCAGTACCCCACCTGGGGCCAACGTCCTGACTTTC	CASTPPGANVLTF
TRBV11-2	NA	TRBJ2-7	12	NA	TGTGCCAGCAGCCTCCGTCGGGGGCTTGAGTACTTC	CASSLRRGLEYF
TRBV7-9	NA	TRBJ1-6	14	once	TGTGCCAGCAGCATAGTTGGGGCCGGTTCACCCCTCCACTTT	CASSIVGAGSPLHF
TRBV4-2	NA	TRBJ1-4	15	few	TGTGCCAGCAGCCAAACGAGGGGGTATAATGAAAAACTGTTTTTT	CASSQTRGYNEKLFF
TRBV7-9	NA	TRBJ2-7	12	once	TGTGCCAGCAGAGATGACTCCTACGAGCAGTACTTC	CASRDDSYEQYF
TRBV29-1	NA	TRBJ2-1	13	NA	TGCAGCGTTGCGGTGGCGGGCGCAACCAAGCAGTTCTTC	CSVAVAGATKQFF
TRBV24-1	NA	TRBJ2-1	11	NA	TGTGCCACCTTCTCCTACAATGAGCAGTTCTTC	CATFSYNEQFF
TRBV11-3	NA	TRBJ1-5	15	NA	TGTGCCAGCAGCTCGGTTAACAGGGCCGATCAGCCCCAGCATTTT	CASSSVNRADQPQHF
TRBV12-3/TRBV12-4	NA	TRBJ1-5	13	NA	TGTGCCAGCAGTTTTCTGGGGCATCAGCCCCAGCATTTT	CASSFLGHQPQHF
TRBV20-1	NA	TRBJ1-1	12	NA	TGCAGTGGACAGACAGGAATTTATGAAGCTTTCTTT	CSGQTGIYEAFF
TRBV29-1	TRBD1	TRBJ2-5	12	NA	TGCAGCGCCCAGACAGGGGGAGAGACCCAGTACTTC	CSAQTGGETQYF
TRBV12-3/TRBV12-4	NA	TRBJ2-5	17	once	TGTGCCAGCAGTTTAGCGAAGGGACAACAGTACCAAGAGACCCAGTACTTC	CASSLAKGQQYQETQYF
TRBV3-1	TRBD2	TRBJ2-1	19	NA	TGTGCCAGCAGCCTAATTGCGGGACTAGCGGGGGAGCGACGGAATGAGCAGTTCTTC	CASSLIAGLAGERRNEQFF
TRBV4-3	NA	TRBJ2-1	16	NA	TGCGCCAGCAGCCAAGAAGGGGGGGGGAATTACAATGAGCAGTTCTTC	CASSQEGGGNYNEQFF
TRBV15	NA	TRBJ1-3	12	NA	TGTCCCACCAGCGGGACTGGAAACACCATATATTTT	CPTSGTGNTIYF